This TCR beta chain was documented in a study of blood T cells in healthy people across ages. Study in general: About one barcoded beta molecule per two T cells was captured by template switching.

Trimming cost V 6 bases and J 5 bases; bases outside gene matches: 10. The V gene's germline CDR1 is KGHSH and CDR2 LQKENI. This CDR3 is 16 amino acids long. PCR was performed a second time for roughly 7 to 11 cycles using a sample-barcoded 5' primer and a J-beta primer mix. One entry per CDR3 protein results from TCRdb running MiXCR on the 5' RACE reads. The sample includes 800,000 to 950,000 distinct CDR3 sequences, almost 30% seen only once; the top ten take around 9.6%. Total RNA was extracted at no less than 6 micrograms per sample. This clonotype was counted only a few times. The same data also went into a second study, on T cells of mothers and their children. That report notes: Related mother-child pairs shared slightly more overlap than unrelated pairs, but the difference was non-significant.

The sequence derives from a woman in her thirties or forties in good health. V is TRBV18 and J is TRBJ2-2; 9 nucleotides align to TRBD1. Material: blood. CDR3 bases: TGTGCCAGCTCGCAAACAGGGGGCTTTGCAACCGGGGAGCTGTTTTTT. The encoded protein is CASSQTGGFATGELFF. Variable domain in full (rest from reference TRBV18 and TRBJ2-2): NAGVMQNPRHLVRRRGQEARLRCSPMKGHSHVYWYRQLPEEGLKFMVYLQKENIIDESGMPKERFSAEFPKEGPSILRIQQVVRGDSAAYFCASSQTGGFATGELFFGEGSRLTVL.